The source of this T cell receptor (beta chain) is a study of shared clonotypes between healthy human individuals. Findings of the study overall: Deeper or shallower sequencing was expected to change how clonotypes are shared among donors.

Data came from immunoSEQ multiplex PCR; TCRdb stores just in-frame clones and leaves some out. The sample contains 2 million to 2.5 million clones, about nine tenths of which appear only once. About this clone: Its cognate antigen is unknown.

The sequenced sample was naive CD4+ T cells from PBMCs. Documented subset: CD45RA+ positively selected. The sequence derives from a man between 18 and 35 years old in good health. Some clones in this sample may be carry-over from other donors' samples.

CDR3 DNA sequence: TGTGCCAGCAGCTTCCGATCGGGAAGCGAGCAGTACTTC. Its protein product is CASSFRSGSEQYF. The chain combines TRBV7-6 with TRBJ2-7, with D possibly TRBD2 on 5 matching bases. The CDR3 runs 13 residues. V was clipped by 3 bases and J by 6 bases, with 12 bases between them. Germline lookup yields CDR1 SGHVS and CDR2 FNYEAQ.